Listed here are 8 T cell receptor beta chains from one sample, sequenced in a study of blood T cells in healthy people across ages. Combining a sample-barcoded 5' primer with a J-beta primer mix, a second PCR ran for about 7 to 11 cycles. TCRdb re-derived calls from the 5' RACE reads in MiXCR, one entry per CDR3 protein. The top ten hold roughly 22% of the sample, which has hundreds of thousands of distinct CDR3 sequences, over 45% seen once. The sequenced sample consisted of blood. These receptors were obtained from a man aged 30 to 45 in good health.

J is TRBJ2-1 and V is TRBV5-1, with D perhaps matching TRBD2 (5 bases). Trimming stripped 3 bases from V and 3 bases from J, with 13 bases between. The CDR3 covers 15 residues. CDR1 SGHRS and CDR2 YFSETQ come from the germline V gene. CDR3 sequence: CASSSRTGSYNEQFF. CDR3 in DNA: TGCGCCAGCAGCTCCCGGACGGGGAGCTACAATGAGCAGTTCTTC.

J is TRBJ1-6 and V is TRBV4-1, with D hard to call. Germline values: CDR1 MGHRA, CDR2 YSYEKL. Trimming removed 4 bases from V and 7 bases from J, with 17 bases in between. The CDR3 consists of 16 residues. In nucleotides, the CDR3 is TGCGCCAGCAGCCCCCAATGGACTTTCGGGAATTCACCCCTCCACTTT. As protein: CASSPQWTFGNSPLHF.

There are a few counts of this clonotype. The CDR3, as DNA: TGTGCCTGGAGTGTCGAGCTGAGCGAGCAGTACTTC. Translating it yields CAWSVELSEQYF. The V call is TRBV30, the J call TRBJ2-5; no clear D gene. The J call may be mistaken, given a closer DNA end match to TRBJ2-7. Per germline, CDR1 GTSNPN and CDR2 SVGIG (reference sequence). The CDR3 covers 12 residues.

This chain connects TRBV6-6 to TRBJ2-1, with D unclear. The V end lost 4 bases, the J end lost 5 bases, and 18 bases lay between the germline ends. Looked up from germline, CDR1 is MNHNY and CDR2 is SVGAGI (reference sequence). There are 16 residues in the CDR3. The CDR3 DNA follows: TGTGCCAGCAGTTCGCGCAACAGCCCCCCTAACAATGAGCAGTTCTTC. It codes for CASSSRNSPPNNEQFF.

The gene calls are TRBV6-6 and TRBJ2-1; D is unresolved. This CDR3 has 14 amino acids. Per germline, CDR1 MNHNY and CDR2 SVGAGI (reference sequence). Trimming stripped 6 bases from V and 5 bases from J, with 14 bases between. The CDR3 sequence: CASSQRQVNNEQFF. The CDR3 DNA reads TGTGCCAGCAGCCAACGACAAGTGAACAATGAGCAGTTCTTC.

The CDR3 DNA sequence: TGTGCCAGCAGTTTACTAGCGGGACCCACAGATACGCAGTATTTT. Protein: CASSLLAGPTDTQYF. V and J are TRBV6-6 and TRBJ2-3; the match to TRBD2 covers 10 bases. The germline gives CDR1 MNHNY, CDR2 SVGAGI (reference sequence). J was trimmed by 2 bases and V by 4 bases; bases with no gene match: 3. This CDR3 spans 15 amino acids.

The chain couples TRBV29-1 to TRBJ2-1; 10 bases fit TRBD2. The J call is in doubt because the DNA end fits TRBJ2-7 better. Germline V lookup: CDR1 SQVTM, CDR2 ANQGSEA. The CDR3 length is 15 residues. As DNA, the CDR3 is TGCAGCGTTGGTTTCACGTCTAGCGGGGGCGATGAGCAGTACTTC. It yields the protein CSVGFTSSGGDEQYF.

V usage is TRBV9 and J usage is TRBJ2-1; 11 bases align to TRBD2. J was trimmed by 9 bases and V by 2 bases; bases with no gene match: 7. CDR1 is SGDLS and CDR2 is YYNGEE in the germline V gene. This CDR3 spans 15 amino acids. The CDR3: CASSVGSGRGSEQFF. CDR3 DNA sequence: TGTGCCAGCAGCGTCGGTAGCGGGAGGGGGAGTGAGCAGTTCTTC.